The 23 T cell receptor beta chains given below trace back to one sample, sequenced in a study of blood T cells in healthy people across ages. A J-beta primer mix and a sample-barcoded 5' primer were used in a second PCR of about 7 to 12 cycles. TCRdb analysed the 5' RACE reads with MiXCR anew, one entry per CDR3 protein. The table has some 1.1 million distinct CDR3 sequences, under 40% seen once. Material for sequencing was blood. Receptors were obtained from a young man in good health.

The sample holds a few counts of this clonotype. V and J are TRBV9 and TRBJ1-6, with TRBD1 matching over 8 bases. V lost 3 bases to trimming and J lost 7 bases; unmatched junction nucleotides: 3. CDR3 length equals 14 residues. Germline V gene lookup returns CDR1 SGDLS and CDR2 YYNGEE. CDR3 nucleotide sequence: TGTGCCAGCAGCGCGGACAGGGAGAATTCACCCCTCCACTTT. It specifies CASSADRENSPLHF.

The chain couples TRBV29-1 to TRBJ2-3; 7 bases line up with TRBD2. The CDR3 is 12 residues long. CDR1 is SQVTM, CDR2 ANQGSEA, per germline. CDR3 protein: CAGDALSDTQYF. The DNA for the CDR3 is TGCGCGGGGGACGCCCTGTCCGATACGCAGTATTTT.

This clonotype has only a few counts. The chain has TRBV29-1 and TRBJ2-3; TRBD1 agrees at 8 bases. Looked up from germline, CDR1 is SQVTM and CDR2 is ANQGSEA. This CDR3 comprises 12 residues. The junction had 7 bases not matched to a gene; V was cut back by 8 bases and J by 6 bases. CDR3 sequence: CSWTGKMDTQYF. The CDR3 region has the DNA TGCAGCTGGACAGGGAAGATGGATACGCAGTATTTT.

The chain employs TRBV9 and TRBJ2-5; no definite D call. Germline V gives CDR1 SGDLS, CDR2 YYNGEE. The CDR3 loop spans 15 amino acids. V lost 0 bases and J 1 base, leaving 10 bases between the germline ends. CDR3 bases: TGTGCCAGCAGCGTAGGTGGGCAAATCCAAGAGACCCAGTACTTC. It translates to CASSVGGQIQETQYF.

CDR3 in amino acids: CASRRGTGMSEQFF. As DNA, the CDR3 is TGTGCCAGCAGAAGGGGGACAGGGATGTCCGAGCAGTTCTTC. This chain links TRBV6-2 or TRBV6-3 with TRBJ2-1, with TRBD1 matching 9 bases. The CDR3 sequence is 14 residues long. Germline values: CDR1 MNHEY, CDR2 SVGEGT. Unmatched junction bases numbered 10, after V lost 6 bases and J lost 10 bases.

This CDR3 is CTQGQGDGFEEGYTF. CDR3 DNA: TGCACCCAGGGGCAGGGCGACGGTTTCGAGGAAGGCTACACCTTC. The rearrangement joins TRBV20-1 to TRBJ1-2; D is perhaps TRBD1 (6 bases). Germline-derived CDR1 and CDR2 are DFQATT and SNEGSKA (reference sequence). The CDR3 sequence is 15 residues long.

This chain uses TRBV5-1 with TRBJ1-5, with D possibly being TRBD1 (5 bases). The CDR3 totals 15 residues. Germline lookup yields CDR1 SGHRS and CDR2 YFSETQ. V dropped 0 bases and J dropped 4 bases, with 11 bases sitting between them. CDR3 region: CASSLEGTENQPQHF. In DNA, the CDR3 is TGCGCCAGCAGCTTGGAGGGGACGGAAAATCAGCCCCAGCATTTT. Full variable domain (rest looked up from reference TRBV5-1 and TRBJ1-5): KAGVTQTPRYLIKTRGQQVTLSCSPISGHRSVSWYQQTPGQGLQFLFEYFSETQRNKGNFPGRFSGRQFSNSRSEMNVSTLELGDSALYLCASSLEGTENQPQHFGDGTRLSIL.

There are a few counts of this clonotype. This rearrangement joins TRBV5-5 to TRBJ1-1; D gene ambiguous. CDR1 and CDR2 from the germline V gene are SGHKS and YYEKEE (reference sequence). Deletions cut 0 bases from V and 4 bases from J, with 7 bases between. The CDR3 totals 13 residues. The CDR3 DNA reads TGTGCCAGCAGCTTGGGCAGTCCCACTGAAGCTTTCTTT. Translated: CASSLGSPTEAFF. The full variable domain, rest sourced from reference TRBV5-5 and TRBJ1-1, is DAGVTQSPTHLIKTRGQQVTLRCSPISGHKSVSWYQQVLGQGPQFIFQYYEKEERGRGNFPDRFSARQFPNYSSELNVNALLLGDSALYLCASSLGSPTEAFFGQGTRLTVV.

This clonotype has just a few counts. The V and J genes are TRBV2 and TRBJ2-3, with TRBD2 identical over 7 bases. There are 15 residues in the CDR3. Germline CDR1 and CDR2: SNHLY and FYNNEI. With 9 bases clipped from V and 1 base from J, the junction kept 10 bases outside the gene matches. DNA for the CDR3: TGTGCCAGTCCGTCAGCGGGGCCTCGCACAGATACGCAGTATTTT. It translates to CASPSAGPRTDTQYF.

This clonotype was counted between two and nine times. The rearrangement uses TRBV6-1 and TRBJ1-1; D remains unclear. V was pared by 2 bases and J by 1 base, with 5 bases between. CDR1 and CDR2 from the germline V gene are MNHNS and SASEGT. The CDR3 runs 13 residues. The CDR3 DNA reads TGTGCCAGCAGTGAATTCTGGAACACTGAAGCTTTCTTT. It encodes CASSEFWNTEAFF.

V and J are TRBV3-1 and TRBJ2-1; 9 positions agree with TRBD1. The junction had 11 bases not matched to a gene; V was cut back by 4 bases and J by 10 bases. This CDR3 has 15 residues. Germline lookup yields CDR1 LGHDT and CDR2 YNNKEL (reference sequence). CDR3 residues: CASSLRDRVVEEQFF. In nucleotides, the CDR3 is TGTGCCAGCAGCCTCCGGGACAGGGTAGTTGAGGAGCAGTTCTTC.

The chain carries TRBV7-2 and TRBJ1-5; TRBD1 might be the D (5 bases). The germline gives CDR1 SGHTA, CDR2 FQGNSA. V lost 0 bases to trimming and J lost 8 bases, with 11 bases between them. The length of the CDR3 is 14 residues. The CDR3 region is CASSLAAGKEPQHF. As DNA, the CDR3 is TGTGCCAGCAGCTTAGCGGCAGGGAAGGAGCCCCAGCATTTT.

The J gene is TRBJ1-4, the V gene TRBV2, with D possibly matching TRBD1 (5 bases). The ends were cut back, 7 bases at V and 5 bases at J, with 14 bases in the middle. Germline assignment: CDR1 SNHLY and CDR2 FYNNEI. The CDR3 is 14 residues long. The CDR3 region has the DNA TGTGCCAGCATCCCGGGACGGAGAAATGAAAAACTGTTTTTT. This gives the protein CASIPGRRNEKLFF.

This clonotype was picked up a small number of times. This sequence joins TRBV4-2 and TRBJ2-5; 7 bases agree with TRBD2. Looked up from germline, CDR1 is LGHNA and CDR2 is YNFKEQ. The CDR3 has 15 amino acids. V shed 1 base, J shed 4 bases, and the junction held 6 bases outside the gene matches. CDR3: CASSQVRGERETQYF. The CDR3, as DNA: TGTGCCAGCAGCCAAGTCCGGGGGGAGAGAGAGACCCAGTACTTC.

This clonotype came up many times. This chain connects TRBV20-1 to TRBJ1-1; 7 bases line up with TRBD1. Trimming at V came to 0 bases and at J to 1 base, leaving 2 bases not matched to a gene. CDR3 length equals 14 residues. The germline V gene has CDR1 DFQATT and CDR2 SNEGSKA (reference sequence). CDR3 sequence reads: CSARDGTENTEAFF. In DNA form, the CDR3 reads TGCAGTGCTAGAGATGGGACAGAGAACACTGAAGCTTTCTTT.

This clonotype was seen a few times. The chain has TRBV20-1 and TRBJ1-2; D not certain. Germline V CDR1 and CDR2: DFQATT, SNEGSKA (reference sequence). Trimming removed 3 bases from V and 0 bases from J, with 11 bases in between. The CDR3 spans 14 residues. CDR3 residues: CSASLEPTNYGYTF. The CDR3 nucleotides read TGCAGTGCTAGCCTGGAACCTACTAACTATGGCTACACCTTC.

This clonotype occurred a few times. The V gene is TRBV4-2, the J gene TRBJ1-1; D possibly corresponds to TRBD1 (6 bases). Deletions cut 1 base from V and 0 bases from J, with 12 bases between. Germline V gives CDR1 LGHNA, CDR2 YNFKEQ. The CDR3 contains 16 residues. The CDR3 DNA is TGTGCCAGCAGCCAAGCTAGGGGGTTCATGAACACTGAAGCTTTCTTT. Encoded protein: CASSQARGFMNTEAFF.

The sample holds a few counts of this clonotype. V is TRBV4-3 and J is TRBJ1-1; 7 positions match TRBD1. The CDR3 sequence is 14 residues long. With 3 bases clipped from V and 4 bases from J, the junction kept 5 bases outside the gene matches. Looked up from germline, CDR1 is LGHNA and CDR2 is YSLEER. This CDR3 reads CASSQTGRATEAFF. CDR3 bases: TGCGCCAGCAGCCAGACAGGGCGGGCCACTGAAGCTTTCTTT.

This chain uses TRBV24-1 with TRBJ2-1, with TRBD1 matching over 8 bases. V was clipped by 5 bases and J by 3 bases; unmatched bases: 20. The CDR3 contains 20 residues. CDR1 KGHDR and CDR2 SFDVKD come from the germline V gene. DNA for the CDR3: TGTGCCACCAGTGGGTCGGTCGGGACAGGTCCCCCTCTTATCTACAATGAGCAGTTCTTC. It translates to CATSGSVGTGPPLIYNEQFF.

This clonotype was observed a handful of times. V gene TRBV4-1 combines with J gene TRBJ1-2; 7 nucleotides align to TRBD1. The CDR3 runs 17 residues. Trimming took 2 bases from V and 2 from J; bases not matched to a gene: 11. Germline lookup yields CDR1 MGHRA and CDR2 YSYEKL. The CDR3, as DNA: TGCGCCAGCAGCCAACTCCTATCGACAGGGACAAACTATGGCTACACCTTC. Protein: CASSQLLSTGTNYGYTF.

Worth noting for this clonotype: This could be a read error, since a much larger clone is one nucleotide away. V usage is TRBV4-1 and J usage is TRBJ1-2; TRBD1 agrees at 7 bases. The V segment lost 6 bases and the J segment 2 bases; nucleotides outside the gene matches: 9. Germline V lookup: CDR1 MGHRA, CDR2 YSYEKL. This CDR3 comprises 15 residues. CDR3 sequence: CASRFPGQLNYGYTF. The DNA of the CDR3 is TGCGCCAGCAGATTTCCGGGACAGCTAAACTATGGCTACACCTTC.

In regard to this clonotype: With a much larger clone just one base away, this may be a read error. The chain carries TRBV12-3 or TRBV12-4 and TRBJ2-7; possible D gene TRBD1, 6 bases. The ends were cut back, 6 bases at V and 0 bases at J, with 9 bases in the middle. There are 13 residues in the CDR3. CDR3 in DNA: TGTGCCAGCAGGACAGGCTTCTCCTACGAGCAGTACTTC. Translation: CASRTGFSYEQYF.

This clonotype showed up just once. The rearrangement joins TRBV19 to TRBJ2-1; D assignment may be TRBD1 or TRBD2 (5 bases each). The CDR3 consists of 13 residues. Germline CDR1 LNHDA, CDR2 SQIVND (reference sequence). The ends were cut back, 2 bases at V and 8 bases at J, with 10 bases in the middle. CDR3 sequence: CASSIQGRDEQFF. CDR3 nucleotide sequence: TGTGCCAGTAGTATACAGGGACGGGATGAGCAGTTCTTC. The full variable domain, its missing parts supplied by reference TRBV19 and TRBJ2-1, is DGGITQSPKYLFRKEGQNVTLSCEQNLNHDAMYWYRQDPGQGLRLIYYSQIVNDFQKGDIAEGYSVSREKKESFPLTVTSAQKNPTAFYLCASSIQGRDEQFFGPGTRLTVL.